A selection of T cell receptor beta chains follows, all from one sample in a study of blood T cell repertoires in COVID-19. Sequencing was performed with immunoSEQ multiplex PCR; in TCRdb, only in-frame clones are kept and a portion is missing. The repertoire holds 650,000 to 800,000 clones, with around 89% as singletons. The sequencing input was peripheral blood. The origin of the receptors is a woman younger than 35 with acute or convalescent COVID-19. Each CDR3 is given with its conserved first and last residue. The D gene is left open where the match is weak. Where a row states a size, it is once, few, many or the class of an expanded clone; other rows omit it.

clone_size j_call d_call v_call cdr3_nt cdr3_aa
NA TRBJ2-3 TRBD2 TRBV10-2 TGCGCCAGCACCCTCCAGCGGGGGGGGATTGATACGCAGTATTTT CASTLQRGGIDTQYF
NA TRBJ1-1 NA TRBV7-9 TGTGCCAGCAGCTTATGGAGAATGAACACTGAAGCTTTCTTT CASSLWRMNTEAFF
NA TRBJ2-3 NA TRBV4-3 TGCGCCAGCAGCCAAGTATGGCTAGGGGGTCGCTACCTCGATACGCAGTATTTT CASSQVWLGGRYLDTQYF
NA TRBJ2-7 NA TRBV9 TGTGCCAGCAGCCCTCTCGGGACAAGGTCGTACGAGCAGTACTTC CASSPLGTRSYEQYF
once TRBJ1-4 NA TRBV5-1 TGCGCCAGCAGCTTGTTAGGGGAAGAAAAACTGTTTTTT CASSLLGEEKLFF
NA TRBJ1-5 NA TRBV19 TGTGCCAGTAGTATAGGGCGCGGGGTGGAAGTGGATCAGCCCCAGCATTTT CASSIGRGVEVDQPQHF
once TRBJ2-3 NA TRBV4-1 TGCGCCAGCAGCCAACCTTTTACCGGGGGAGATACGCAGTATTTT CASSQPFTGGDTQYF
NA TRBJ1-2 TRBD1 TRBV30 TGTGCCTGGGCTCAAGACAGGGGGTATGGCTACACCTTC CAWAQDRGYGYTF
NA TRBJ2-7 NA TRBV21-1 TGTGCCAGCAGCGGACAGGTTACTTACGAGCAGTACTTC CASSGQVTYEQYF
NA TRBJ1-6 NA TRBV11-2 TGTGCCAGCAGTTCAGGGAATTATAATTCACCCCTCCACTTT CASSSGNYNSPLHF
once TRBJ1-2 NA TRBV5-4 TGTGCCAGCAGCTTGGGGCAGAACATTCCTAACTATGGCTACACCTTC CASSLGQNIPNYGYTF
few TRBJ1-2 TRBD1 TRBV4-1 TGCGCCAGCAGCTTGGGACAGGGGGAATGGGGTGGCTACACCTTC CASSLGQGEWGGYTF
NA TRBJ1-2 NA TRBV24-1 TGTGCCACCAGTGATTTGTCTCCAGGGAAGGTATATGGCTACACCTTC CATSDLSPGKVYGYTF
NA TRBJ2-4 TRBD1 TRBV11-3 TGTGCCAGCAGCCGAGGGACAGGGGTAGCCAAAAACATTCAGTACTTC CASSRGTGVAKNIQYF
NA TRBJ1-2 TRBD1 TRBV28 TGTGCCAGCAGTTTTTCGACAGGGTTGGGTGGCTACACCTTC CASSFSTGLGGYTF
NA TRBJ2-1 TRBD2 TRBV6-5 TGTGCCAGCAGACCAAGCGGGGGGGCCGGCAATGAGCAGTTCTTC CASRPSGGAGNEQFF
NA TRBJ2-3 TRBD1 TRBV18 TGTGCCAGCTCACCATCCCCGGACAGGAACACAGATACGCAGTATTTT CASSPSPDRNTDTQYF
NA TRBJ1-2 NA TRBV29-1 TGCAGCGTTTACAGGGATGGCTACACCTTC CSVYRDGYTF
once TRBJ2-7 TRBD1 TRBV4-1 TGCGCCAGCAGCCGGTCGGTGAGGGACAGGGGCACCTACGAGCAGTACTTC CASSRSVRDRGTYEQYF
once TRBJ1-1 TRBD1 TRBV7-3 TGTGCCAGCAGCTTAAGGGACAGAGGTGGGACTGAAGCTTTCTTT CASSLRDRGGTEAFF
once TRBJ1-5 NA TRBV29-1 TGCAGTGTCGGTCAGGATAGCAATCAGCCCCAGCATTTT CSVGQDSNQPQHF
NA TRBJ2-1 NA TRBV7-9 TGTGCCAGCAGCTTAGCGGGGACTTCCACCCACCAGTTCTTC CASSLAGTSTHQFF
NA TRBJ2-7 NA TRBV12-3/TRBV12-4 TGTGCCAGCACTTGGTCCAGGGGCTACGAGCAGTACTTC CASTWSRGYEQYF
NA TRBJ1-1 NA TRBV5-1 TGCGCCAGCAGCAAGCGGGACGGTGAAAACACTGAAGCTTTCTTT CASSKRDGENTEAFF
NA TRBJ1-2 NA TRBV5-1 TGCGCCAGCAGCTTGTACGGGGTTCAGTATGGCTACACCTTC CASSLYGVQYGYTF
NA TRBJ2-7 NA TRBV4-2 TGTGCCAGCAGCCAAGGGATCGGAGGGGTCTACGAGCAGTACTTC CASSQGIGGVYEQYF
NA TRBJ1-4 TRBD1 TRBV5-1 TGCGCCAGCAGCGCGAACCCGCAGGGGGCGTTTGAAAAACTGTTTTTT CASSANPQGAFEKLFF
NA TRBJ1-2 TRBD1 TRBV25-1 TGTGCCAGTTATACCGACAGGGGCTATGGCTACACCTTC CASYTDRGYGYTF
NA TRBJ2-7 NA TRBV6-6 TGTGCCAGCAGTTCCCTGGGACTGCCGGCCTCCTACGAGCAGTACTTC CASSSLGLPASYEQYF
NA TRBJ2-7 NA TRBV5-5 TGTGCCAGCAGCAAAGGGACAACTCCATACGAGCAGTACTTC CASSKGTTPYEQYF
NA TRBJ2-7 TRBD1 TRBV5-1 TGCGCCAGCAGCTGGGCACTGGGACAGGCCCCCTACGAGCAGTACTTC CASSWALGQAPYEQYF
NA TRBJ2-7 NA TRBV6-5 TGTGCTACTGTACTCTACGAGCAGTACTTC CATVLYEQYF
NA TRBJ2-7 TRBD1 TRBV19 TGTGCCAGTAGTACTCACCTACGGACAGGCGACGGCGAGCAGTACTTC CASSTHLRTGDGEQYF
few TRBJ1-2 NA TRBV9 TGTGCCAGCAGCGTAGACGAGGGTTTAGGAGGCTACACCTTC CASSVDEGLGGYTF
NA TRBJ1-2 NA TRBV4-3 TGCGCCAGCAGCCAAGACTACAGGGTGGGGTATGGCTACACCTTC CASSQDYRVGYGYTF
few TRBJ2-7 NA TRBV27 TGTGCCAGCAGCCCAGGACTGGCCTCCTACGAGCAGTACTTC CASSPGLASYEQYF
NA TRBJ1-6 NA TRBV27 TGTGCCAGCAGTTTATCGCCCGGACAGCCATTTTCACCCCTCCACTTT CASSLSPGQPFSPLHF
NA TRBJ2-2 NA TRBV7-2 TGTGCCAGCAGCGGAGGCAGGGGAAGGGCCGGGGAGCTGTTTTTT CASSGGRGRAGELFF
NA TRBJ1-1 TRBD1 TRBV2 TGTGCCAGCACCCCAAATTACTCAGGGGGCACTGAAGCTTTCTTT CASTPNYSGGTEAFF
few TRBJ2-2 TRBD1 TRBV7-9 TGTGCCAGCAGCCTCGGGACAGGCGTAACCGGGGAGCTGTTTTTT CASSLGTGVTGELFF
NA TRBJ1-6 NA TRBV2 TGTGCCAGCAGTACCTTACCGACAGGTCGCTCACCCCTCCACTTT CASSTLPTGRSPLHF
once TRBJ1-2 TRBD1 TRBV9 TGTGCCAGCAGCGCGAGGACCGGGACAGGGTCCGATGGCTACACCTTC CASSARTGTGSDGYTF
NA TRBJ2-7 NA TRBV12-3/TRBV12-4 TGTGCCAGCAGGGGGGGATCGTACGAGCAGTACTTC CASRGGSYEQYF
NA TRBJ1-2 TRBD1 TRBV9 TGTGCCAGCAGCCCAGGACAGGGTGTAAGGATTTTGGGTGGCTACACCTTC CASSPGQGVRILGGYTF
NA TRBJ2-5 TRBD2 TRBV25-1 TGTGCCAGCAGTGAGCTAGCGGGGGAAGAGACCCAGTACTTC CASSELAGEETQYF
NA TRBJ1-5 NA TRBV10-3 TGTGCCATCAGTGAAGGCAGGCCCAGCAATCAGCCCCAGCATTTT CAISEGRPSNQPQHF
NA TRBJ2-3 NA TRBV7-2 TGTGCCAGCAGCTTAGGTCGGACGGGAAGCACAGATACGCAGTATTTT CASSLGRTGSTDTQYF